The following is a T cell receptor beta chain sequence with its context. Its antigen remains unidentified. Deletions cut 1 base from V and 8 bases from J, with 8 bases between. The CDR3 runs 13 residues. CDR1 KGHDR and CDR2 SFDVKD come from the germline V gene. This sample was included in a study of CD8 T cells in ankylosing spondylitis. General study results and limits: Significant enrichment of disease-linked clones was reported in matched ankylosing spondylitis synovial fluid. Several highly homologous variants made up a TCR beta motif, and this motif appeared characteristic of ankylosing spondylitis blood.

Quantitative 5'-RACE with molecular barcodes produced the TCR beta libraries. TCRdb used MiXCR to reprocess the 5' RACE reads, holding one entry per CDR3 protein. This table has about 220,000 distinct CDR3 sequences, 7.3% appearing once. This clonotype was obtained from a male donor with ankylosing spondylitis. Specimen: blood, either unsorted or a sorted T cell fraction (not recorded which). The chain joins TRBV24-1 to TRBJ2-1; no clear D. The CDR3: CATSDLPTHEQFF. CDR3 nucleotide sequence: TGTGCCACCAGTGATTTACCAACCCATGAGCAGTTCTTC.